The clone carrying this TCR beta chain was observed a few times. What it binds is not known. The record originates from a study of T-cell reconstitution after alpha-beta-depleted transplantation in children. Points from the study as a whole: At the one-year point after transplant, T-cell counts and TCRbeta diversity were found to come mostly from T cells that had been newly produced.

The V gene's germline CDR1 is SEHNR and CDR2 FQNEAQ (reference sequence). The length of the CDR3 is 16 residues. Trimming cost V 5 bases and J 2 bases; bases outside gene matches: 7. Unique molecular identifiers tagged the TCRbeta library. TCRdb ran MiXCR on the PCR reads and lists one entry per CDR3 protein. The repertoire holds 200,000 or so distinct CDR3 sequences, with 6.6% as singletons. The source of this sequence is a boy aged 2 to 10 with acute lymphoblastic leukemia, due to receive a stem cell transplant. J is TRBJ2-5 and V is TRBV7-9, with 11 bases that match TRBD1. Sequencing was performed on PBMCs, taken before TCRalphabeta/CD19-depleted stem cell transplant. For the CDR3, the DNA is TGTGCCAGCAGCGCGGGGGACAGGGGGTGGCAAGAGACCCAGTACTTC. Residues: CASSAGDRGWQETQYF.